Listed below are T cell receptor beta chains from one sample, sequenced in a study of shared clonotypes between healthy human individuals. Data came from immunoSEQ multiplex PCR; TCRdb stores just in-frame clones and leaves some out. Of roughly 570,000 clones in the sample, more than 95% were seen once. Specimen: naive CD8+ T cells sorted from blood. These TCRs come from a man aged 25-45 years in good health. The CDR3 runs from the conserved cysteine through the conserved F or W. Fields, in order: V gene, D gene, CDR3 protein. The D gene is left open where the match is weak.

V gene: TRBV11-3; D gene: TRBD2; CDR3 protein: CASSLGGGGEQYF
V gene: TRBV11-2; D gene: TRBD1; CDR3 protein: CASSLMKTGGSYEQYF
V gene: TRBV30; D gene: NA; CDR3 protein: CAWSVVTPEQYF
V gene: TRBV4-1; D gene: NA; CDR3 protein: CASSPDGPGNTIYF
V gene: TRBV5-1; D gene: TRBD2; CDR3 protein: CASSWTSGRRNEQFF
V gene: TRBV30; D gene: TRBD2; CDR3 protein: CAWSVFQRGNIGELFF
V gene: TRBV4-1; D gene: NA; CDR3 protein: CASSPPSGFTYEQYF
V gene: TRBV9; D gene: TRBD2; CDR3 protein: CASSVGKGGWQFF
V gene: TRBV29-1; D gene: TRBD1; CDR3 protein: CSVDTGEAGEAFF
V gene: TRBV9; D gene: NA; CDR3 protein: CASSPTGSEQFF
V gene: TRBV29-1; D gene: NA; CDR3 protein: CSPPPYEQYF